This T cell receptor beta chain was captured by sequencing in a study of cytomegalovirus exposure and HLA in healthy donors. General observations from the study: Per a prior analysis, the majority of TCR beta V segments were productive roughly 90% or roughly 30% of the time. Accurate HLA-A and HLA-B prediction from TCR beta sequences was reported for most subjects.

Use of 60 Vbeta and 13 Jbeta primers characterized the PCR. Repertoires were generated with immunoSEQ multiplex PCR, while TCRdb's copy carries only in-frame clones and drops some. The sample carries approximately 98,000 clones, 74% recorded once. Comments on this clone: The antigen remains undetermined.

The specimen sequenced was PBMCs. The sequence was collected from a male donor in good health and CMV-seronegative.

CDR3 protein: CASTSTGAAGELFF. Written as DNA, the CDR3 is TGTGCCAGTACCTCGACAGGGGCGGCCGGGGAGCTGTTTTTT. V gene TRBV19 combines with J gene TRBJ2-2; TRBD1 matches 8 bases. The junction had 7 bases not matched to a gene; V was cut back by 7 bases and J by 6 bases. Germline-derived CDR1 and CDR2 are LNHDA and SQIVND (reference sequence). CDR3 length: 14 amino acids.